Listed below are T cell receptor beta chains from one sample, sequenced in a study of CD8+ T cells in alopecia areata. Sequencing used immunoSEQ multiplex PCR; TCRdb keeps in-frame clones, though not all of them. The table shows a few hundred thousand clones, with 60% occurring only once. This specimen was CD4+ T cells sorted from blood, taken at roughly week 52, from a patient treated with tofacitinib. These receptors came from a human donor with alopecia areata. CDR3s leave out the opening cysteine and the closing phenylalanine or tryptophan. Size values are once, few and many counts, or a class for expanded clones, and some rows have none.

>TRBV30|NA
AWSVLTGGSPLH
>TRBV30|NA
AWSVRPDAGGYT
>TRBV7-2|NA
ASSILDSSYEQY
>TRBV30|few
AWTVQGVNIQY
>TRBV27|few
ASSRFRNQPQH
>TRBV7-9|NA
ASSPTGVGETQY
>TRBV4-2|few
ASSPSSSGSLNTYEQY
>TRBV4-2|NA
ASSQGLEYGYT
>TRBV4-1|NA
ASSQDIERAGANVLT
>TRBV29-1|NA
SVGYRGNQPQH
>TRBV30|few
AWSAFQHGYT
>TRBV13|few
ASSPRLAGAYNEQF
>TRBV30|NA
AWNLGVGETQY
>TRBV9|few
ASSVSEGADYGYT
>TRBV30|NA
AWSVLEGSEQY
>TRBV2|NA
ASTQRQGHNEQF
>TRBV2|few
ASSERTSSYEQY
>TRBV29-1|NA
SAGSEAISGNTIY
>TRBV29-1|few
SVAGDRGNRVLT
>TRBV29-1|NA
SVARGSNTGELF
>TRBV29-1|NA
SEGVLEYREQF
>TRBV7-2|few
ASSTSPTGGSYEQY
>TRBV18|NA
ASSPAGETQY
>TRBV6-5|NA
ASSYSGGVGQPQH
>TRBV7-3|NA
ASSLTAVRDNLHGYT
>TRBV5-1|NA
ASSPTGDSNQPQH
>TRBV30|NA
AWSVGIVSATGELF
>TRBV13|NA
ASSASAADTQY
>TRBV29-1|once
SVRGRGLDYEQY
>TRBV2|NA
ASSEWGRRKETQY
>TRBV6-5|many
ASSYRGLHSNQPQH
>TRBV5-1|once
ASSLVSGFDEQY
>TRBV29-1|NA
SVGRRGSAGDEQF
>TRBV29-1|few
SVDRGGTDTQY
>TRBV7-9|NA
ASSHPGAGNQPQH
>TRBV5-1|NA
ASSLHSSGGPIQETQY
>TRBV27|NA
ASSTRQGSYEQY
>TRBV5-1|NA
ASSLAQGVYGYT
>TRBV5-1|NA
ASSLIGSSYNEQF
>TRBV7-8|NA
ASSLAVTVNTEAF